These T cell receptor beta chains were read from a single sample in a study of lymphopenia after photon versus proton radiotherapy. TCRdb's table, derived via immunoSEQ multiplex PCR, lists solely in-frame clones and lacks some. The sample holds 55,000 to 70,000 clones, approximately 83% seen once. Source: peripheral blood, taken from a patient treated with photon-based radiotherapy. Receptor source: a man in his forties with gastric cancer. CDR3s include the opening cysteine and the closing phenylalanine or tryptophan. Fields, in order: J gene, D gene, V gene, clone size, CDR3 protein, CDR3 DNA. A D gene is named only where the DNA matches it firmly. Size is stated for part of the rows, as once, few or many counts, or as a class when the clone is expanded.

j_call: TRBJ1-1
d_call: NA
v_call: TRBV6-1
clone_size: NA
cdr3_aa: CASRVYPEAFF
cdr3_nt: TGTGCCAGCAGGGTCTACCCTGAAGCTTTCTTT

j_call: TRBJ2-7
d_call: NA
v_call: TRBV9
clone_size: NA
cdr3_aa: CASSVGSSSYEQYF
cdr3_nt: TGTGCCAGCAGCGTAGGCTCTTCGTCGTACGAGCAGTACTTC

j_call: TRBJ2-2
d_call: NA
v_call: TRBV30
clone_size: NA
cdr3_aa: CAWSRDLRFSGELFF
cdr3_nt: TGTGCCTGGAGCCGGGACCTTAGGTTTTCCGGGGAGCTGTTTTTT

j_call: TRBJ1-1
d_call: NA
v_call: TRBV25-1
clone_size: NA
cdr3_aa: CASSEYRGFTEAFF
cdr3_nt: TGTGCCAGCAGTGAATATAGGGGATTCACTGAAGCTTTCTTT

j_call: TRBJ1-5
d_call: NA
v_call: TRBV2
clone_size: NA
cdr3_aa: CASKGGGHSNQPQHF
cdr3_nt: TGTGCCAGCAAGGGGGGAGGACATAGCAATCAGCCCCAGCATTTT

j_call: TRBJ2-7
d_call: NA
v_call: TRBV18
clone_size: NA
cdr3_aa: CASSQDASSYEQYF
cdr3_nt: TGTGCCAGCTCACAGGACGCAAGCTCCTACGAGCAGTACTTC

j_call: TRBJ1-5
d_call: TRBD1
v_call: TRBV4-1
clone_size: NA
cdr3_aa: CASSQKPTGVSQPQHF
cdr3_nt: TGCGCCAGCAGCCAAAAACCTACAGGGGTAAGTCAGCCCCAGCATTTT

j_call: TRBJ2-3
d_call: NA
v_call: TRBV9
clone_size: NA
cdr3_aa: CASSVDSSTDTQYF
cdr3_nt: TGTGCCAGCAGCGTCGACAGTAGCACAGATACGCAGTATTTT

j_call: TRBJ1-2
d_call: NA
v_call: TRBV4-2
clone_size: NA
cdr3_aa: CASRHQGGDGYTF
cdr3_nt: TGTGCCAGCAGACACCAGGGAGGGGATGGCTACACCTTC

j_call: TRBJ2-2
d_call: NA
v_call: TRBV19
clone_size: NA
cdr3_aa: CASSFSGELFF
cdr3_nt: TGTGCCAGTAGTTTCAGCGGGGAGCTGTTTTTT

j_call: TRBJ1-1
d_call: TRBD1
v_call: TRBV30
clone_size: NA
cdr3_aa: CAWSRGATEAFF
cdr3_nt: TGCGCCTGGAGCAGGGGGGCCACTGAAGCTTTCTTT

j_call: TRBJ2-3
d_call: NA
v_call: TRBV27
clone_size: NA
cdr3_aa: CASSFWQGIGDTQYF
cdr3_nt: TGTGCCAGCAGTTTTTGGCAGGGGATAGGAGATACGCAGTATTTT

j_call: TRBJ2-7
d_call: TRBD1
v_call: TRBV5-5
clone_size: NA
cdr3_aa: CASSKQGASYEQYF
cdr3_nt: TGTGCCAGCAGCAAACAGGGGGCCTCCTACGAGCAGTACTTC

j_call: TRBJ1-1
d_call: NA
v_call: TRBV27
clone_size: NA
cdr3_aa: CASSSRERGNTEAFF
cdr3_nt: TGTGCCAGCAGTTCTCGGGAGAGAGGGAACACTGAAGCTTTCTTT

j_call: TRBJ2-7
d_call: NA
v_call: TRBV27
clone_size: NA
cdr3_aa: CASSLKQGIGEQYF
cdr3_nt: TGTGCCAGCAGTTTAAAACAGGGTATCGGCGAGCAGTACTTC

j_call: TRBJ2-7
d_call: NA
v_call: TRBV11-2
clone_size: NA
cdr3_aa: CASSLRDNYEQYF
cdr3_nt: TGTGCCAGCAGCTTAAGGGACAACTACGAGCAGTACTTC

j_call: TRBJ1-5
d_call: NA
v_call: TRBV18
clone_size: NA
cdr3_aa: CASSLGSSSLSNQPQHF
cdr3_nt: TGTGCCAGCTCACTGGGCTCCTCCAGCCTTAGCAATCAGCCCCAGCATTTT

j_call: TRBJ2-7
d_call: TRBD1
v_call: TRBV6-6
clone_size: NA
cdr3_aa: CASSSRDRGSYEQYF
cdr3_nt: TGTGCCAGCAGTTCCCGGGACAGGGGATCCTACGAGCAGTACTTC

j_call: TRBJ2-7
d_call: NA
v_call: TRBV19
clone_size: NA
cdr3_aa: CASSSGVHEQYF
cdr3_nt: TGTGCCAGTAGTTCTGGGGTCCACGAGCAGTACTTC

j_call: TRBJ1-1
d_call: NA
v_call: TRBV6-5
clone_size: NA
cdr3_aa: CASSLTLNTEAFF
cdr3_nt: TGTGCCAGCAGTCTAACCCTGAACACTGAAGCTTTCTTT

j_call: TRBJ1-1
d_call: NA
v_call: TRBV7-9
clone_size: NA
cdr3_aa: CASSGQLNTEAFF
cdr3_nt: TGTGCCAGCAGTGGACAGTTGAACACTGAAGCTTTCTTT

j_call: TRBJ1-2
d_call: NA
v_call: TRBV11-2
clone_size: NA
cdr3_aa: CASSFRGGGSYGYTF
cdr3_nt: TGTGCCAGCAGCTTCCGCGGAGGGGGGAGTTATGGCTACACCTTC

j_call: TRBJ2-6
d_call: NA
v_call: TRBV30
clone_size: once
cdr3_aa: CARTGSSGANVLTF
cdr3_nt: TGTGCGCGGACGGGGAGCTCTGGGGCCAACGTCCTGACTTTC

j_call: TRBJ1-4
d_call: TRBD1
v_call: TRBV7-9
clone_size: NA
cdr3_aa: CASSPEVQGVYEKLFF
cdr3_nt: TGTGCCAGCAGCCCCGAAGTACAGGGGGTTTATGAAAAACTGTTTTTT

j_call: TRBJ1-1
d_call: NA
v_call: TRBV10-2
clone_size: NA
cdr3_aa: CASSEGWDQLQAFF
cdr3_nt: TGCGCCAGCAGTGAAGGATGGGACCAACTTCAAGCTTTCTTT

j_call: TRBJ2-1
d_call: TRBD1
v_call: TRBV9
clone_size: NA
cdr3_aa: CASSPQGAAYNEQFF
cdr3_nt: TGTGCCAGCAGCCCCCAGGGGGCTGCCTACAATGAGCAGTTCTTC

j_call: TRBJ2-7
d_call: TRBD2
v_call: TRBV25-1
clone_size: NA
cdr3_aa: CASSGASGGVTYEQYF
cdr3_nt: TGTGCCAGCAGTGGGGCTAGCGGGGGAGTGACCTACGAGCAGTACTTC

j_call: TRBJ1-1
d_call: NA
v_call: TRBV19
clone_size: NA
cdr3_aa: CASSTREEIRSEAFF
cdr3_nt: TGTGCCAGTAGTACCCGTGAGGAAATAAGGTCTGAAGCTTTCTTT

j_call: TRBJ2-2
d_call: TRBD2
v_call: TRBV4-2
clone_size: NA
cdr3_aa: CASSQDRLAGNTGELFF
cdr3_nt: TGTGCCAGCAGCCAAGATAGACTAGCGGGGAACACCGGGGAGCTGTTTTTT

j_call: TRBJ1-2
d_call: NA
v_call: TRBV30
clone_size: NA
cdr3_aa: CAWSVRGDYGYTF
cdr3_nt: TGTGCCTGGAGTGTAAGGGGTGACTATGGCTACACCTTC

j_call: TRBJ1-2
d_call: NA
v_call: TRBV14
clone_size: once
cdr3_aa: CASSPIDRDYGYTF
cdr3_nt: TGTGCCAGCAGCCCTATCGACAGAGACTATGGCTACACCTTC

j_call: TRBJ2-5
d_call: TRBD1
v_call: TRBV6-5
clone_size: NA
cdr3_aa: CASTRDSQETQYF
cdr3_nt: TGTGCCAGCACCCGGGACAGCCAAGAGACCCAGTACTTC

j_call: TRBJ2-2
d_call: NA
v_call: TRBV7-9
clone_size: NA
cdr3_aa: CASTLGAGELFF
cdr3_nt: TGTGCCAGCACCCTCGGGGCCGGGGAGCTGTTTTTT

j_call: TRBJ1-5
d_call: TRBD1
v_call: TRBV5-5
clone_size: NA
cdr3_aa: CASSPGPGQGNQPQHF
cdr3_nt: TGTGCCAGCAGCCCCGGACCCGGACAGGGCAATCAGCCCCAGCATTTT

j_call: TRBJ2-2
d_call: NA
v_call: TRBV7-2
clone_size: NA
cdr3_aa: CASSPGLPPGELFF
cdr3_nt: TGTGCCAGCAGCCCGGGACTGCCCCCCGGGGAGCTGTTTTTT

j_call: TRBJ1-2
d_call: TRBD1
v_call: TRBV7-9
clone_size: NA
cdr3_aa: CASSDRDRGLGTF
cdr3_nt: TGTGCCAGCAGCGACCGGGACAGGGGGCTGGGGACCTTC

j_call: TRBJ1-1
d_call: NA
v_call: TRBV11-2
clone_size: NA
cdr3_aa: CASSLHLNTEAFF
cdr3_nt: TGTGCCAGCAGCCTCCATCTGAACACTGAAGCTTTCTTT

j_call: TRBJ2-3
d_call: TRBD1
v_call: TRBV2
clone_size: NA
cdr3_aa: CASSADRAGDTQYF
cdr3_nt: TGTGCCAGCAGTGCGGACAGGGCTGGAGATACGCAGTATTTT

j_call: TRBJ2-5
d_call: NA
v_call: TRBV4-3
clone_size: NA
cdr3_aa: CASSQATGKGETQYF
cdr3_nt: TGCGCCAGCAGCCAAGCTACCGGAAAGGGGGAGACCCAGTACTTC

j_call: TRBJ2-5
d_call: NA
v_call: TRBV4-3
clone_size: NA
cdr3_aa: CASSQDLGSWGETQYF
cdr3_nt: TGCGCCAGCAGCCAAGATTTGGGTTCCTGGGGAGAGACCCAGTACTTC

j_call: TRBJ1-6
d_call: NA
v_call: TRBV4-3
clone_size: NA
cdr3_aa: CASSQDTGNSPLHF
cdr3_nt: TGCGCCAGCAGCCAAGATACGGGTAATTCACCCCTCCACTTT

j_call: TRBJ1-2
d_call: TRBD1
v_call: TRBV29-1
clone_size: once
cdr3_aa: CSVPQGASTLAGYTF
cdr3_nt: TGCAGCGTGCCACAGGGGGCCTCCACCCTGGCGGGCTACACCTTC

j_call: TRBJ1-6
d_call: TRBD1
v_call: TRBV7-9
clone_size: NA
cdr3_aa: CASRSPGGNSPLHF
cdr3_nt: TGTGCCAGCAGGTCTCCAGGGGGGAATTCACCCCTCCACTTT

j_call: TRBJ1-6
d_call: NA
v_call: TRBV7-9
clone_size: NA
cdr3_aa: CASSLVPFGGLSPLHF
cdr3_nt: TGTGCCAGCAGCTTAGTCCCCTTTGGGGGGCTCTCACCCCTCCACTTT

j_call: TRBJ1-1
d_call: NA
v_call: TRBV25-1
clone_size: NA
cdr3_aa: CASRKPHAVNTEAFF
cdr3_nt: TGTGCCAGCCGGAAACCTCACGCAGTGAACACTGAAGCTTTCTTT

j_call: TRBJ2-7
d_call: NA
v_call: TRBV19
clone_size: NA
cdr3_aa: CASSMSGEQYF
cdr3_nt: TGTGCCAGTAGTATGTCCGGGGAGCAGTACTTC